The rows below give T cell receptor beta chains drawn from one sample of a study of regulatory T cells in long-lasting Graves disease. TCRdb itself ran the multiplex PCR reads through MiXCR, one entry per CDR3 protein. The sample lists about 330,000 distinct CDR3 sequences, 15% to 20% occurring once. A further study also used this sample, focusing on T cells in Graves' hyperthyroidism and ophthalmopathy.

The sample here was peripheral blood mononuclear cells (PBMCs), taken at new diagnosis, from a patient treated with antithyroid drugs. These receptors were obtained from a woman between 18 and 29 years old with Graves disease. Each CDR3 is given with its conserved first and last residue. The D gene is left open where the match is weak. Some rows have no size entry. The others give once, few or many, or a class for an expanded clone.

clone_size j_call d_call v_call cdr3_nt cdr3_aa
few TRBJ2-2 TRBD2 TRBV7-2 TGTGCCAGCAGCTTAGTGCTGGGGACTAGCGGTACGAACACCGGGGAGCTGTTTTTT CASSLVLGTSGTNTGELFF
many TRBJ1-2 NA TRBV12-3/TRBV12-4 TGTGCCAGCAGTTTACGGCAGGACTCCTATGGCTACACCTTC CASSLRQDSYGYTF
many TRBJ1-4 NA TRBV18 TGTGCCAGCTCACCCTTCGACAGTTCTAATGAAAAACTGTTTTTT CASSPFDSSNEKLFF
few TRBJ2-1 NA TRBV4-2 TGTGCCAGCAGCCCCCGGGCCCAGGGGTCGACAAATGAGCAGTTCTTC CASSPRAQGSTNEQFF
many TRBJ1-4 NA TRBV6-1 TGTGCCAGCAGTGAAGTCGGGGAGATGGAAAAACTGTTTTTT CASSEVGEMEKLFF
NA TRBJ1-2 NA TRBV19 TGTGCCAGTAGTATGCCCTTGGGCTACACCTTC CASSMPLGYTF
NA TRBJ2-2 NA TRBV6-1 TGTGCCTGCAGGTCCACAGGGAGTCCCGGGGAGCTGTTTTTT CACRSTGSPGELFF
many TRBJ2-7 NA TRBV11-3 TGTGCCAGCAGCTTAGAGGATACCTACGAGCAGTACTTC CASSLEDTYEQYF
many TRBJ2-1 TRBD2 TRBV3-1 TGTGCCAGCAGCTCCGAAGGGGCTAGCGGGGTTGAGCAGTTCTTC CASSSEGASGVEQFF
many TRBJ1-5 NA TRBV2 TGTGCCAGCAGTAGTAGAGGCGAGCGGCAGCCCCAGCATTTT CASSSRGERQPQHF
NA TRBJ2-1 TRBD2 TRBV2 TGTGCCAGCAGTGACTGGCGGGAGGGCAATGGGCAGTTCTTC CASSDWREGNGQFF
many TRBJ1-3 NA TRBV30 TGTGCCTGGAGCGACAGTGGAAACACCATATATTTT CAWSDSGNTIYF
NA TRBJ2-1 NA TRBV10-2 TGCGCCAGCAGTGAGTCTATTCTTTCCAATGAGCAGTTCTTC CASSESILSNEQFF
many TRBJ2-7 TRBD2 TRBV20-1 TGCAGTGCTAGAGACGTAGTAGCGGGAGAGGACGAGCAGTACTTC CSARDVVAGEDEQYF
few TRBJ2-5 NA TRBV7-8 TGTGCCAGCAGCACCCCTGACCGAAAATGGGAAGAGACCCAGTACTTC CASSTPDRKWEETQYF
many TRBJ2-6 TRBD1 TRBV28 TGTGCCAGCAGTCTACAGGGGGCGCGCGGGGCCAACGTCCTGACTTTC CASSLQGARGANVLTF
many TRBJ1-1 NA TRBV28 TGTGCCAGCAGTTTTCCGGGGCCCGGCGAAGCTTTCTTT CASSFPGPGEAFF
NA TRBJ1-5 NA TRBV29-1 TGCAGCGTTGGGGGACCCCAGCCCCAGCATTTT CSVGGPQPQHF
many TRBJ2-7 TRBD2 TRBV20-1 TGCAGTGCTACCCCCTTGGCGGGGGGCTACGAGCAGTACTTC CSATPLAGGYEQYF
NA TRBJ1-6 NA TRBV5-1 TGTGCCAGCAGCCCCGCTGGAAATAATTCACCCCTCCACTTT CASSPAGNNSPLHF
few TRBJ2-1 TRBD2 TRBV5-1 TGCGCCAGCAGCCAATCCGGGACTAGCGGATTCTACAATGAGCAGTTCTTC CASSQSGTSGFYNEQFF
many TRBJ2-1 NA TRBV11-2 TGTGCCAGCAGCTCTTCTTCCCGGGAGCAGTTCTTC CASSSSSREQFF
NA TRBJ1-5 TRBD1 TRBV3-1 TGTGCCAGCAGCCGGGACAGAGGGCTTCAGCCCCAGCATTTT CASSRDRGLQPQHF
many TRBJ2-7 NA TRBV6-2/TRBV6-3 TGTGCCAGCAGCTCTCCGGGGTACGAGCAGTACTTC CASSSPGYEQYF
NA TRBJ2-1 NA TRBV10-3 TGTGCCATCAGTGAGCCTTTTGTGGGGACCCTCGTTACTGGTGAGCAGTTCTTC CAISEPFVGTLVTGEQFF
many TRBJ2-1 TRBD2 TRBV5-1 TGCGCCAGCAGCTCCGAATTTGCGGGGGGGCCCCCCAATGAGCAGTTCTTC CASSSEFAGGPPNEQFF
NA TRBJ2-2 NA TRBV24-1 TGTGCCACCAGTGATCACGCAGGGGCCGGGGAGCTGTTTTTT CATSDHAGAGELFF
NA TRBJ2-1 TRBD2 TRBV7-2 TGTGCCAGCAGCTTAGGCCAGCGGGAGAGAGGCAATGAGCAGTTCTTC CASSLGQRERGNEQFF
many TRBJ1-5 NA TRBV6-1 TGTGCCAGCAGTGAAGCGCTGGGGGCTAGCAATCAGCCCCAGCATTTT CASSEALGASNQPQHF
many TRBJ2-1 NA TRBV11-2 TGTGCCAGCAGCCCCGCGAACAATGAGCAGTTCTTC CASSPANNEQFF
NA TRBJ1-3 NA TRBV30 TGTGCCTGGAGCCAGGGTACCTCTGGAAACACCATATATTTT CAWSQGTSGNTIYF
NA TRBJ2-2 NA TRBV10-3 TGTGCCATCACGCCAGGGACCGGGGAGCTGTTTTTT CAITPGTGELFF
many TRBJ2-4 TRBD1 TRBV27 TGTGCCAGCGGGGACAGCAGGCAAAACATTCAGTACTTC CASGDSRQNIQYF
many TRBJ2-2 TRBD1 TRBV10-3 TGTGCCATCAGACAGGGGGTGAACACCGGGGAGCTGTTTTTT CAIRQGVNTGELFF
few TRBJ2-1 TRBD2 TRBV6-5 TGTGCCAGCAGTTCCACTAGCGGGAGCCCTTCATACAATGAGCAGTTCTTC CASSSTSGSPSYNEQFF
many TRBJ2-7 TRBD1 TRBV5-1 TGCGCCAGCAGCTTGGCACAGGGGCAGCACGAGCAGTACTTC CASSLAQGQHEQYF
NA TRBJ1-6 NA TRBV14 TGTGCCAGCAGCCAAGGACCCTATAATTCACCCCTCCACTTT CASSQGPYNSPLHF
many TRBJ1-2 NA TRBV6-1 TGTGCCAGCAGTGAGAGGCAGGGCTATGGCTACACCTTC CASSERQGYGYTF
NA TRBJ1-3 NA TRBV12-3/TRBV12-4 TGTGCCAGCAGTTTCAGGAAGATTGGAAACACCATATATTTT CASSFRKIGNTIYF
many TRBJ2-7 NA TRBV28 TGTGCCAGCGGAGGGGGATTGTCCTACGAGCAGTACTTC CASGGGLSYEQYF
many TRBJ1-2 NA TRBV18 TGTGCCAGCTCAAAGGGGGAGGACTATGGCTACACCTTC CASSKGEDYGYTF
NA TRBJ2-4 NA TRBV2 TGTGCCAGCCGGGGACATCGCCCCGATGGAAACATTCAGTACTTC CASRGHRPDGNIQYF
few TRBJ2-3 TRBD2 TRBV9 TGTGCCAGCAGCGGGCCCACTAGCGGGGGCCCAGATACGCAGTATTTT CASSGPTSGGPDTQYF
many TRBJ1-2 NA TRBV12-3/TRBV12-4 TGTGCCAGCAGTCCCCCCTTAAACTATGGCTACACCTTC CASSPPLNYGYTF
many TRBJ2-7 NA TRBV2 TGTGCCAGCAGCCAAGAGACTATGAATTACGAGCAGTACTTC CASSQETMNYEQYF
many TRBJ2-1 TRBD2 TRBV2 TGTGCCAGCAGGAGAGCGGGAGGGCAAGGTGAGCAGTTCTTC CASRRAGGQGEQFF
many TRBJ2-7 TRBD2 TRBV20-1 TGCAGTGCTAAATGGACTAGCTACGAGCAGTACTTC CSAKWTSYEQYF
NA TRBJ1-2 TRBD1 TRBV27 TGTGCCAGCAGTTCTATGCCGGGACAGCTTTTCTATGGCTACACCTTC CASSSMPGQLFYGYTF
many TRBJ2-5 NA TRBV9 TGTGCCAGCAGCGTAGGAGGCGGCCTCGAAGAGACCCAGTACTTC CASSVGGGLEETQYF
many TRBJ1-4 NA TRBV11-2 TGTGCCAGCAGCCCCTGGGGGGCGGAAAAACTGTTTTTT CASSPWGAEKLFF
many TRBJ2-7 NA TRBV3-1 TGTGCCAGCAGCCCGGGACGGGACTACGAGCAGTACTTC CASSPGRDYEQYF
many TRBJ2-6 NA TRBV2 TGTGCCAGCGTGATCTCTGGGGCCAACGTCCTGACTTTC CASVISGANVLTF
many TRBJ1-5 NA TRBV28 TGTGCCAGCAGCCGTCCTGGGGGAAATCAGCCCCAGCATTTT CASSRPGGNQPQHF
many TRBJ1-5 NA TRBV2 TGTGCCAGCACTAGACAGCCATATAGCAATCAGCCCCAGCATTTT CASTRQPYSNQPQHF
many TRBJ1-3 NA TRBV6-5 TGTGCCAGCAGTTACACGGAAGAAAACACCATATATTTT CASSYTEENTIYF
many TRBJ2-1 NA TRBV10-3 TGTGCCATCAGTGACCGGGACTCCTACAATGAGCAGTTCTTC CAISDRDSYNEQFF
many TRBJ2-5 TRBD2 TRBV11-2 TGTGCCAGCAGCTTAGCGGCTAGCGGGAGCGGAGAGACCCAGTACTTC CASSLAASGSGETQYF
many TRBJ2-5 NA TRBV20-1 TGCAGTGCCCAACCTCCGGGATCACAAGGCGGGACCCAGTACTTC CSAQPPGSQGGTQYF